The 11 T cell receptor beta chains given below trace back to one sample, sequenced in a study of human thymus T cells. The thymus tissue came from resections taken during corrective heart surgery. Sequencing was performed with immunoSEQ multiplex PCR; in TCRdb, only in-frame clones are kept and a portion is missing. This table has about 78,000 clones, roughly 96% appearing once. The sample comprised thymus tissue. Source of these receptors: a boy under two years old with a congenital heart defect but otherwise immunologically healthy.

The V call is TRBV14, the J call TRBJ2-5, with unresolved D. Trimming removed 1 base at V and 5 bases at J, with 11 bases between. This CDR3 is built from 14 residues. Germline CDR1 reads SGHDN; CDR2 reads FVKESK. The CDR3 nucleotides read TGTGCCAGCAGCCAAGTGGGATTAGGGGAGACCCAGTACTTC. Protein: CASSQVGLGETQYF.

V gene TRBV5-1 combines with J gene TRBJ2-7; D perhaps matches TRBD1 (5 bases). Germline V gene lookup returns CDR1 SGHRS and CDR2 YFSETQ. The length of the CDR3 is 13 residues. V was clipped by 5 bases and J by 2 bases, with 11 bases between them. CDR3 residues: CASSYRQPYEQYF. DNA for the CDR3: TGCGCCAGCAGTTACAGACAGCCCTACGAGCAGTACTTC. Looking up the rest from reference TRBV5-1 and TRBJ2-7 gives the full variable domain: KAGVTQTPRYLIKTRGQQVTLSCSPISGHRSVSWYQQTPGQGLQFLFEYFSETQRNKGNFPGRFSGRQFSNSRSEMNVSTLELGDSALYLCASSYRQPYEQYFGPGTRLTVT.

The sample holds one count of this clone. This rearrangement joins TRBV6-4 to TRBJ1-1; D is possibly TRBD1 (6 bases). Germline V gives CDR1 MRHNA, CDR2 SNTAGT. V was shortened by 3 bases and J by 7 bases, with 9 bases between the two germline ends. The CDR3 sequence is 12 residues long. CDR3 loop: CASSEGGGEAFF. The CDR3 region has the DNA TGTGCCAGCAGTGAAGGGGGTGGTGAAGCTTTCTTT.

The V call is TRBV7-9, the J call TRBJ2-3; D remains unclear. Germline assignment: CDR1 SEHNR and CDR2 FQNEAQ (reference sequence). V was cut by 0 bases and J by 0 bases, with 10 bases left in between. This CDR3 is 16 amino acids long. The CDR3 sequence: CASSLARVPSTDTQYF. CDR3 coding DNA: TGTGCCAGCAGCTTAGCTAGAGTGCCTAGCACAGATACGCAGTATTTT. The full variable domain, with the rest looked up from reference TRBV7-9 and TRBJ2-3, is DTGVSQNPRHKITKRGQNVTFRCDPISEHNRLYWYRQTLGQGPEFLTYFQNEAQLEKSRLLSDRFSAERPKGSFSTLEIQRTEQGDSAMYLCASSLARVPSTDTQYFGPGTRLTVL.

V and J are TRBV12-5 and TRBJ1-5, with TRBD1 matching over 9 bases. The V gene's germline CDR1 is LGHNT and CDR2 FRNRAP. V lost 1 base, J lost 6 bases, and 10 bases stayed unmatched. This CDR3 is 17 amino acids long. The CDR3: CASGLGCAGTGCQPQHF. In DNA, the CDR3 is TGTGCTAGTGGTTTGGGGTGTGCCGGGACAGGGTGTCAGCCCCAGCATTTT.

V usage is TRBV7-2 and J usage is TRBJ2-3, with 11 bases identical to TRBD2. Trimming removed 1 base from V and 2 bases from J; junction bases left unmatched: 5. CDR3 length: 17 residues. CDR1 and CDR2 (germline): SGHTA, FQGNSA. The CDR3 loop reads CASSLVGTSGITDTQYF. In DNA, the CDR3 is TGTGCCAGCAGCTTAGTTGGGACTAGCGGTATCACAGATACGCAGTATTTT.

This chain connects TRBV10-1 to TRBJ1-1, with D unresolved. Germline V lookup: CDR1 WNHNN, CDR2 SYGVQD (reference sequence). The germline V and J ends were trimmed by 0 bases and 0 bases, with 5 bases remaining between them. The CDR3 runs to 14 residues. CDR3 residues: CASSESRMNTEAFF. CDR3 nucleotides: TGCGCCAGCAGTGAGTCCCGAATGAACACTGAAGCTTTCTTT.

The CDR3 DNA is TGTGCCAGCAGCTTAACGGAGGCTAGCGGGGACGCCACAGATACGCAGTATTTT. Protein: CASSLTEASGDATDTQYF. This rearrangement joins TRBV7-3 to TRBJ2-3; 9 bases match TRBD2. The junction had 9 bases not matched to a gene; V was cut back by 0 bases and J by 2 bases. Germline V gives CDR1 SGHTA, CDR2 FQGTGA. The CDR3 extends over 18 amino acids.

The chain recombines TRBV15 with TRBJ2-3; 9 bases align to TRBD1. The CDR3 covers 16 residues. Germline V gene lookup returns CDR1 LNHNV and CDR2 YYDKDF (reference sequence). The V segment lost 3 bases and the J segment 3 bases; nucleotides outside the gene matches: 7. CDR3 amino acids: CATSSETGTGTDTQYF. Here the CDR3 DNA reads TGTGCCACCAGCAGTGAGACCGGGACAGGGACAGATACGCAGTATTTT.

The chain employs TRBV6-1 and TRBJ2-1; 7 bases fit TRBD1. This CDR3 spans 18 amino acids. Trimming took 2 bases from V and 3 from J; bases not matched to a gene: 13. Germline CDR1 reads MNHNS; CDR2 reads SASEGT. The CDR3 sequence: CASSELIPGQTFYNEQFF. DNA for the CDR3: TGTGCCAGCAGTGAATTAATACCGGGACAGACCTTCTACAATGAGCAGTTCTTC.

This clone was seen once. The V and J genes are TRBV18 and TRBJ2-1, with TRBD1 as a possible D gene (6 bases). CDR1 KGHSH and CDR2 LQKENI come from the germline V gene. This CDR3 is 16 amino acids long. Deletions cut 0 bases from V and 6 bases from J, with 15 bases between. The CDR3 DNA sequence: TGTGCCAGCTCACCACCCGGTGCAGGGGCGGCCAATGAGCAGTTCTTC. Amino acid sequence: CASSPPGAGAANEQFF.